The 20 T cell receptor beta chains below all came from one sample that was sequenced in a study of graft-versus-host responses after intestinal transplantation. The method was immunoSEQ multiplex PCR; TCRdb's version includes in-frame clones alone and lacks a portion of them. The top ten hold more than 0.95% of the sample, which has more than 100,000 clones, approximately 93% seen once. Antigens of these TCRs are unknown. The source material was unstimulated CD8+ T cells sorted from spleen or lymph node cells, sampled before intestinal transplant. Source of these receptors: a human donor who received an intestinal transplant.

Regarding this clone: At one end the junction does not follow the germline gene, possibly because of a read error. The rearrangement links TRBV5-5 to TRBJ2-1; 7 positions match TRBD2. Germline V gene lookup returns CDR1 SGHKS and CDR2 YYEKEE (reference sequence). The CDR3 spans 11 residues. Here the CDR3 DNA reads TGTGCCAGCAGCCAAGGACTAGACGAGGTCTTC. Protein sequence: CASSQGLDEVF.

In its sample, this clone was seen once. This sequence joins TRBV6-5 and TRBJ2-2; D gene ambiguous. The germline V gene encodes CDR1 MNHEY and CDR2 SVGAGI. V lost 2 bases and J 6 bases, leaving 7 bases between the germline ends. This CDR3 is 13 amino acids long. The CDR3 coding sequence is TGTGCCAGCAGTTACACGGAGTCCGGGGAGCTGTTTTTT. Encoded protein: CASSYTESGELFF.

The CDR3 nucleotides read TGCGCCAGCAGCCAGTCCCGTGGGTTTTCCTATGAGCAGTTCTTC. This sequence encodes CASSQSRGFSYEQFF. The J gene is TRBJ2-1, the V gene TRBV4-1; D remains ambiguous. V lost 3 bases to trimming and J lost 8 bases, with 17 bases between them. The CDR3 has 15 residues. Germline values: CDR1 MGHRA, CDR2 YSYEKL.

This clone was detected once. This chain joins TRBV6-5 and TRBJ1-1; 7 bases are a match to TRBD1. Germline V gene sequence: CDR1 MNHEY, CDR2 SVGAGI. Trimming at V came to 0 bases and at J to 8 bases, leaving 3 bases not matched to a gene. The CDR3 covers 13 residues. The DNA for the CDR3 is TGTGCCAGCAGTTACTCTGGGACAGTAGAAGCTTTCTTT. The encoded protein is CASSYSGTVEAFF.

The chain carries TRBV6-5 and TRBJ2-3; 8 nucleotides line up with TRBD2. The V gene end was trimmed by 5 bases and the J gene end by 3 bases; junction bases not matched to a gene: 7. The CDR3 length is 15 residues. Germline CDR1 reads MNHEY; CDR2 reads SVGAGI. The DNA of the CDR3 is TGTGCCAGCAGTCCCCTCCCGGGGGGGACAGATACGCAGTATTTT. Its protein product is CASSPLPGGTDTQYF.

In the case of this clone: The CDR3 end shows no conserved phenylalanine or tryptophan, and so a read error is likely. This chain connects TRBV28 to TRBJ2-7; 7 positions match TRBD1. Germline CDR1 MDHEN, CDR2 SYDVKM. CDR3 length: 13 residues. Losses at the gene ends were 8 bases for V and 0 bases for J; bases not matched to a gene: 4. The CDR3 DNA follows: TGTGCCAGCGGACAGGCGATCTCCTACGAGCAGTACCTC. It translates to CASGQAISYEQYL.

The gene calls are TRBV2 and TRBJ2-7; D gene unclear. The CDR3 runs to 13 residues. V was shortened by 4 bases and J by 3 bases, with 10 bases between the two germline ends. Germline CDR1 is SNHLY and CDR2 is FYNNEI. The CDR3 DNA reads as TGTGCCAGCAGTGGGTTTCTCGACTACGAGCAGTACTTC. Its translation is CASSGFLDYEQYF.

The chain links TRBV13 to TRBJ1-5; 8 bases match TRBD1. Trimming removed 4 bases from V and 6 bases from J; junction bases left unmatched: 5. The germline V gene encodes CDR1 PRHDT and CDR2 FYEKMQ (reference sequence). CDR3 length: 14 residues. CDR3 region: CASSSGGVGQPQHF. The CDR3 DNA is TGTGCCAGCAGCTCAGGGGGCGTAGGTCAGCCCCAGCATTTT.

This chain joins TRBV7-9 and TRBJ2-2; D gene uncertain. This CDR3 has 15 residues. The V end lost 4 bases, the J end lost 7 bases, and 16 bases lay between the germline ends. Germline loops: CDR1 SEHNR, CDR2 FQNEAQ (reference sequence). The DNA for the CDR3 is TGTGCCAGCAGCTCCCAGGACGTTATCAACGGGGAGCTGTTTTTT. This sequence encodes CASSSQDVINGELFF.

The gene calls are TRBV6-5 and TRBJ2-5; D tentatively reads TRBD1 or TRBD2 (5 bases each). V lost 4 bases and J lost 7, with 7 bases in between. The CDR3 sequence is 11 residues long. Germline CDR1 and CDR2: MNHEY and SVGAGI. CDR3 nucleotide sequence: TGTGCCAGCAGTTTTGGGGGGACCCAGTACTTC. Encoded protein: CASSFGGTQYF.

This rearrangement joins TRBV19 to TRBJ1-2; 8 positions match TRBD1. The CDR3 loop spans 15 amino acids. V was pared by 3 bases and J by 2 bases, with 5 bases of the junction left unmatched. In germline, CDR1 is LNHDA, CDR2 SQIVND (reference sequence). As DNA, the CDR3 is TGTGCCAGTAGTATCGAGGACAGGGAGAACTATGGCTACACCTTC. This sequence encodes CASSIEDRENYGYTF.

To note about this clone: One end of the junction fails to match germline, which may point to a read error. The J gene is TRBJ2-2, the V gene TRBV4-1; TRBD1 matches at 7 bases. Germline V CDR1 and CDR2: MGHRA, YSYEKL. The CDR3 covers 12 residues. CDR3 DNA sequence: TGCGCCAGCAGCCAAGATCAGGGGGTGCTGTTTTTT. Its translation is CASSQDQGVLFF.

This chain uses TRBV6-1 with TRBJ1-1, with unresolved D. The CDR3 length is 13 residues. Trimming pared 1 base from V and 4 bases from J, leaving 7 bases between. Looked up from germline, CDR1 is MNHNS and CDR2 is SASEGT. The chain's CDR3 is CASSEGGVTEAFF. CDR3 bases: TGTGCCAGCAGTGAAGGTGGCGTCACTGAAGCTTTCTTT.

The rearrangement uses TRBV11-2 and TRBJ1-3; D remains unclear. Germline assignment: CDR1 SGHAT and CDR2 FQNNGV. The CDR3 runs 17 residues. Deletions cut 0 bases from V and 3 bases from J, with 15 bases between. CDR3 DNA sequence: TGTGCCAGCAGCTTAGACATTGGAGGAGTTGGTGGAAACACCATATATTTT. Its protein product is CASSLDIGGVGGNTIYF. The complete variable domain, with remaining parts taken from reference TRBV11-2 and TRBJ1-3, reads EAGVAQSPRYKIIEKRQSVAFWCNPISGHATLYWYQQILGQGPKLLIQFQNNGVVDDSQLPKDRFSAERLKGVDSTLKIQPAKLEDSAVYLCASSLDIGGVGGNTIYFGEGSWLTVV.

A remark on this clone: Its ends do not fully match the called genes, so a read error is possible. The chain carries TRBV7-9 and TRBJ2-2; 8 bases match TRBD2. In germline, CDR1 is SEHNR, CDR2 FQNEAQ (reference sequence). The CDR3 totals 13 residues. The CDR3 DNA sequence: TGTGCCAGCAGCGTAGCGGGGCCCGGGGAGCTGTTTTTT. Translation gives CASSVAGPGELFF.

The chain is built from TRBV2 and TRBJ1-5, with D perhaps TRBD1 (5 bases). The germline V gene has CDR1 SNHLY and CDR2 FYNNEI. The CDR3 sequence is 13 residues long. CDR3 nucleotides: TGTGCGGGAGGAGGGGATAGCAATCAGCCCCAGCATTTT. It codes for CAGGGDSNQPQHF. Full variable domain (remainder filled in from reference TRBV2 and TRBJ1-5): EPEVTQTPSHQVTQMGQEVILRCVPISNHLYFYWYRQILGQKVEFLVSFYNNEISEKSEIFDDQFSVERPDGSNFTLKIRSTKLEDSAMYFCAGGGDSNQPQHFGDGTRLSIL.

This chain connects TRBV5-1 to TRBJ1-1; D remains ambiguous. Germline values: CDR1 SGHRS, CDR2 YFSETQ. V lost 3 bases and J lost 1, with 10 bases in between. This CDR3 is built from 14 residues. The CDR3 loop reads CASSSTEKNTEAFF. The CDR3 bases are TGCGCCAGCAGCTCGACCGAAAAGAACACTGAAGCTTTCTTT. Full variable domain (rest looked up from reference TRBV5-1 and TRBJ1-1): KAGVTQTPRYLIKTRGQQVTLSCSPISGHRSVSWYQQTPGQGLQFLFEYFSETQRNKGNFPGRFSGRQFSNSRSEMNVSTLELGDSALYLCASSSTEKNTEAFFGQGTRLTVV.

V is TRBV5-6 and J is TRBJ1-2; D is ambiguous. The CDR3 extends over 12 amino acids. CDR1 and CDR2 (germline): SGHDT, YYEEEE. Trimming cost V 3 bases and J 7 bases, with 10 bases left between them. The DNA of the CDR3 is TGTGCCAGCAGCTCTCTAAGTCCTGGCTACACCTTC. Protein sequence: CASSSLSPGYTF.

This sequence joins TRBV25-1 and TRBJ2-1; tentative D call: TRBD2 (5 bases). The CDR3 spans 15 residues. The V gene's germline CDR1 is MGHDK and CDR2 SYGVNS. V was cut by 1 base and J by 2 bases, with 9 bases left in between. The CDR3 loop reads CASSEFGSTYNEQFF. Written as DNA, the CDR3 is TGTGCCAGCAGTGAATTTGGGAGTACCTACAATGAGCAGTTCTTC.

The genes are TRBV5-6 and TRBJ1-2; no definite D call. Trimming took off 2 bases at V and 4 bases at J, with 6 bases between the two ends. Germline V lookup: CDR1 SGHDT, CDR2 YYEEEE. This CDR3 has 12 residues. The CDR3 bases are TGTGCCAGCAGCTTCGGTTTCTATGGCTACACCTTC. This translates into CASSFGFYGYTF.